A selection of T cell receptor beta chains follows, all from one sample in a study of T cells in Graves' hyperthyroidism and ophthalmopathy. MiXCR was run by TCRdb on the multiplex PCR reads, yielding one entry per CDR3 protein. The sample comprises fewer than 450,000 distinct CDR3 sequences, roughly a sixth of which are singletons, and approximately 30% rests with the top ten. The sequenced sample consisted of blood. These receptors all stem from a woman in her 30s with Graves' hyperthyroidism that later progressed to Graves' ophthalmopathy. The CDR3 runs from the conserved cysteine through the conserved F or W. The order of the fields is clone size, D gene, J gene, V gene, CDR3 DNA, CDR3 protein. The D gene is left open where the match is weak. The listing skips clone size in some rows; elsewhere it reads once, few, many or a size class.

>NA|NA|TRBJ2-3|TRBV19
TGTGCCAGTAGTATGGCTAGCGTTGCAGATACGCAGTATTTT
CASSMASVADTQYF
>many|NA|TRBJ1-5|TRBV27
TGTGCCAGCAGTTTATCTGCAGGGGGCAATCAGCCCCAGCATTTT
CASSLSAGGNQPQHF
>NA|NA|TRBJ2-4|TRBV7-9
TGTGCCAGCAGCCTTGGGCAGGGTGACATTCAGTACTTC
CASSLGQGDIQYF
>many|TRBD1|TRBJ1-1|TRBV4-1
TGCGCCAGCAGCCAAGATCAGGGGGGCAACACTGAAGCTTTCTTT
CASSQDQGGNTEAFF
>many|TRBD1|TRBJ1-6|TRBV20-1
TGCAGTGCTATCGCATCCGGACAGGGCAATTCACCCCTCCACTTT
CSAIASGQGNSPLHF
>many|NA|TRBJ1-1|TRBV10-2
TGCGCCAGCCTAAACAGGAGGGAGAACACTGAAGCTTTCTTT
CASLNRRENTEAFF
>NA|NA|TRBJ2-1|TRBV3-1
TGTGCCAGCACCCCAGAGGGGTTCGATGAGCAGTTCTTC
CASTPEGFDEQFF
>few|NA|TRBJ1-4|TRBV6-5
TGTGCCAGCAGTTATATGGCCGGACCAGGTGAAAAACTGTTTTTT
CASSYMAGPGEKLFF
>NA|TRBD1|TRBJ2-7|TRBV28
TGTACCAGCAGTTTGTGGGACAGCTCCTACGAGCAGTACTTC
CTSSLWDSSYEQYF
>NA|TRBD2|TRBJ2-3|TRBV7-9
TGTGCCAGCAGCTTTAGCGGGACTTGGGATACGCAGTATTTT
CASSFSGTWDTQYF
>many|NA|TRBJ2-7|TRBV7-9
TGTGCCAGCAGCTTAGTGGTGACAGAGAGCTCCTACGAGCAGTACTTC
CASSLVVTESSYEQYF
>many|NA|TRBJ1-2|TRBV30
TGTGCCTCGGGGAGGAGGAACTATGGCTACACCTTC
CASGRRNYGYTF
>few|NA|TRBJ1-3|TRBV14
TGTGCCAGCAGCCTGCGGGGGAGACGAAACACCATATATTTT
CASSLRGRRNTIYF
>many|NA|TRBJ1-1|TRBV18
TGTGCCAGCTCACCACCGGGTCGTACGGACACTGAAGCTTTCTTT
CASSPPGRTDTEAFF
>many|TRBD1|TRBJ1-1|TRBV6-1
TGTGCCAGCAGTCCCGGACAGGGATTATACACTGAAGCTTTCTTT
CASSPGQGLYTEAFF
>many|NA|TRBJ2-2|TRBV6-4
TGTGCCAGCAGTGACTCGATGGGGAACACCGGGGAGCTGTTTTTT
CASSDSMGNTGELFF
>NA|NA|TRBJ2-4|TRBV20-1
TGCAGTGCTAGAGTCAGCACGAAAAGAAACATTCAGTACTTC
CSARVSTKRNIQYF
>many|NA|TRBJ1-1|TRBV19
TGTGCCAGTAGCCCATCGGTGAACACTGAAGCTTTCTTT
CASSPSVNTEAFF
>few|NA|TRBJ1-3|TRBV12-5
TGTGCTAGTTCGGCAGGAACGGGTCGAAACACCATATATTTT
CASSAGTGRNTIYF
>many|NA|TRBJ2-2|TRBV4-1
TGCGCCAGCAGCCACGGACGGGCGTCCGGGGAGCTGTTTTTT
CASSHGRASGELFF
>many|TRBD1|TRBJ2-7|TRBV5-1
TGCGCCAGCAGCGAAGGGACAGGGCAGGACGAGCAGTACTTC
CASSEGTGQDEQYF
>NA|NA|TRBJ2-2|TRBV28
TGTGCCAGCAGTTTACCGGTGAACACCGGGGAGCTGTTTTTT
CASSLPVNTGELFF
>many|TRBD2|TRBJ2-1|TRBV5-5
TGTGCCAGCAGCTGGGCCGGACTAGGAAACTACAATGAGCAGTTCTTC
CASSWAGLGNYNEQFF
>once|TRBD1|TRBJ2-7|TRBV28
TGTGCCAGCAGACCGCGGGACAGGCATCACGAGCAGTACTTC
CASRPRDRHHEQYF
>many|NA|TRBJ2-7|TRBV3-1
TGTGCCAGCAGCCAAGAAAATACAGGGTTCGCACCCTCCTACGAGCAGTACTTC
CASSQENTGFAPSYEQYF
>many|NA|TRBJ2-7|TRBV10-3
TGTGCCATCAGTGAGCAGGGATTTAATTACGAGCAGTACTTC
CAISEQGFNYEQYF
>many|NA|TRBJ2-1|TRBV9
TGTGCCAGCAGCCCCCGTAGGGGAAATGAGCAGTTCTTC
CASSPRRGNEQFF
>many|NA|TRBJ2-3|TRBV27
TGTGCCAGCAGTTGGCAGGGTCCCACAGATACGCAGTATTTT
CASSWQGPTDTQYF
>many|NA|TRBJ1-5|TRBV27
TGTGCCAGCAGGATTTCGGGCCTCAATCAGCCCCAGCATTTT
CASRISGLNQPQHF
>NA|TRBD1|TRBJ1-2|TRBV27
TGTGCCAGCAGTTTTGGACAGGGGGCTGGCTACACCTTC
CASSFGQGAGYTF
>many|NA|TRBJ2-5|TRBV29-1
TGCAGCGTTGGGAGGCCAAATCAAGAGACCCAGTACTTC
CSVGRPNQETQYF
>many|TRBD1|TRBJ2-7|TRBV28
TGTGCCAGCAGGCCAGGACAGGGGGTTAAATACGAGCAGTACTTC
CASRPGQGVKYEQYF
>many|NA|TRBJ2-2|TRBV2
TGTGCCAGCAGTTGGGAGCTGAACACCGGGGAGCTGTTTTTT
CASSWELNTGELFF
>NA|TRBD2|TRBJ2-1|TRBV27
TGTGCCAGCAGTTTTCCAACTAGCGGGAGTGGCAATGAGCAGTTCTTC
CASSFPTSGSGNEQFF
>NA|NA|TRBJ2-7|TRBV4-1
TGCGCCAGCAGCCAAGTCCTGGCGTACGAGCAGTACTTC
CASSQVLAYEQYF
>many|NA|TRBJ2-2|TRBV5-1
TGCGCCAGCAGCTTGAAAGATTATAGCGGATACACCGGGGAGCTGTTTTTT
CASSLKDYSGYTGELFF
>NA|NA|TRBJ1-2|TRBV10-3
TGTGCCATCACCCTGGGGAAGTCTCGAGGCTACACCTTC
CAITLGKSRGYTF
>many|NA|TRBJ1-4|TRBV20-1
TGCAGTGCTAGGGGGGGGGCGGATAATGAAAAACTGTTTTTT
CSARGGADNEKLFF
>NA|NA|TRBJ2-3|TRBV19
TGTGCCAGTAAGGCAGAAATGCCCCCAGATACGCAGTATTTT
CASKAEMPPDTQYF
>many|NA|TRBJ2-7|TRBV19
TGTGCCAGTAGTCTATCCGGGACTCCGTGGGGCGAGCAGTACTTC
CASSLSGTPWGEQYF
>NA|NA|TRBJ2-3|TRBV11-2
TGTGCCAGCAGTGAGGGGGCAGCGGGGTCAAACACAGATACGCAGTATTTT
CASSEGAAGSNTDTQYF
>many|TRBD2|TRBJ2-7|TRBV10-2
TGCGCCAGCAGTGAGTCTACTAGCGGGGACTACGAGCAGTACTTC
CASSESTSGDYEQYF
>few|NA|TRBJ1-2|TRBV7-4
TGTGCCAGCAGCCGGAGTTTGGGGGACTATGGCTACACCTTC
CASSRSLGDYGYTF